This entry lists 22 T cell receptor beta chains sequenced from one sample in a study of neurological immune-mediated disorders. MiXCR was run by TCRdb on the 5' RACE reads, yielding one entry per CDR3 protein. Counted here are some 120,000 distinct CDR3 sequences, about 3.2% occurring once; the ten biggest clones make up 1.3%. The sequenced material came from PBMCs. The receptors stem from a woman aged 30 to 39 with multiple sclerosis.

This clonotype has a count of ten or more. The V gene is TRBV5-1, the J gene TRBJ2-1; 8 bases align to TRBD2. The CDR3 runs to 15 residues. Germline CDR1 is SGHRS and CDR2 is YFSETQ. V shed 4 bases, J shed 4 bases, and the junction held 7 bases outside the gene matches. DNA of the CDR3: TGCGCCAGCAGCCCCAGCGGGAGCGGATACAATGAGCAGTTCTTC. The encoded protein is CASSPSGSGYNEQFF.

On this clonotype: A clone one base away is much larger, so this may be a read error. V usage is TRBV7-6 and J usage is TRBJ1-3; 7 nucleotides match TRBD1. The germline V gene has CDR1 SGHVS and CDR2 FNYEAQ. Germline trimming cut 6 bases from V and 0 bases from J; bases unmatched to any gene: 5. CDR3 length: 15 residues. The CDR3 loop is CASRRDRVSGNTIYF. The CDR3 bases are TGTGCCAGCAGACGAGACAGGGTCTCTGGAAACACCATATATTTT.

This clonotype has ten or more counts. The chain joins TRBV15 to TRBJ1-6; D is possibly TRBD1 (5 bases). CDR3 length: 16 amino acids. Trimming stripped 0 bases from V and 10 bases from J, with 16 bases between. Per germline, CDR1 LNHNV and CDR2 YYDKDF (reference sequence). The CDR3 region is CATSRDPRGVGSPLHF. CDR3 nucleotide sequence: TGTGCCACCAGCAGAGATCCAAGAGGGGTTGGGTCACCCCTCCACTTT.

This clonotype was seen many times. This chain links TRBV12-3 or TRBV12-4 with TRBJ1-2; D perhaps matches TRBD1 (5 bases). The ends were cut back, 3 bases at V and 5 bases at J, with 13 bases in the middle. The CDR3 runs 14 residues. The CDR3 sequence is CASSFGGSTYGYTF. For the CDR3, the DNA is TGTGCCAGCAGTTTCGGGGGAAGTACTTATGGCTACACCTTC.

This clonotype has ten or more counts. The chain couples TRBV20-1 to TRBJ2-1; 9 bases are a match to TRBD2. The J segment lost 5 bases and the V segment lost 3 bases, leaving 8 bases of the junction unmatched. The CDR3 loop spans 15 amino acids. Germline V lookup: CDR1 DFQATT, CDR2 SNEGSKA (reference sequence). CDR3 sequence: CSARGLADPHNEQFF. The CDR3 DNA reads TGCAGTGCTAGGGGACTAGCCGACCCCCACAATGAGCAGTTCTTC.

This clonotype was counted many times. The chain links TRBV20-1 to TRBJ1-2; maybe TRBD1 (5 bases). Germline CDR1 is DFQATT and CDR2 is SNEGSKA (reference sequence). This CDR3 is built from 14 residues. V was clipped by 1 base and J by 6 bases, with 15 bases between them. CDR3 bases: TGCAGTGCTAGAGGCGTCGGGATGGGGGATGGCTACACCTTC. It specifies CSARGVGMGDGYTF.

This clonotype was counted ten times or more. The genes are TRBV7-2 and TRBJ1-5, with 7 positions matching TRBD1. CDR3 length equals 15 residues. Germline-derived CDR1 and CDR2 are SGHTA and FQGNSA. Unmatched junction bases numbered 7, after V lost 2 bases and J lost 6 bases. The CDR3 DNA reads TGTGCCAGCAGCTTAATTTCAGGGGGAGGTCAGCCCCAGCATTTT. Amino acids: CASSLISGGGQPQHF.

Ten or more counts support this clonotype. The V call is TRBV15, the J call TRBJ2-7; 9 bases fit TRBD1. CDR3 size: 14 residues. Trimming took 1 base from V and 3 from J; bases not matched to a gene: 1. Germline V gene data show CDR1 as LNHNV and CDR2 as YYDKDF (reference sequence). In nucleotides, the CDR3 is TGTGCCACCAGCAGAGCGGGACAGGGCTACGAGCAGTACTTC. Translating it yields CATSRAGQGYEQYF.

This clonotype was observed many times. This sequence joins TRBV3-1 and TRBJ2-7, with D possibly TRBD2 on 7 matching bases. In germline, CDR1 is LGHDT, CDR2 YNNKEL (reference sequence). The CDR3 contains 14 residues. The V gene lost 4 bases and the J gene lost 3 bases, with 13 bases spanning the gap. This CDR3 is CASSLGGTIYEQYF. For the CDR3, the DNA is TGTGCCAGCAGCCTCGGGGGGACAATCTACGAGCAGTACTTC.

This clonotype was recorded at least ten times. This chain connects TRBV20-1 to TRBJ2-7; 10 bases match TRBD2. The CDR3 length is 16 residues. Per the germline V gene, CDR1 is DFQATT and CDR2 is SNEGSKA (reference sequence). V lost 3 bases, J lost 5 bases, and 13 bases stayed unmatched. CDR3 in DNA: TGCAGTGCTAGGGCTAGCGGGGGCCTAGTCTCGGACGAGCAGTACTTC. As protein: CSARASGGLVSDEQYF.

This clonotype occurred many times. This chain uses TRBV12-3 or TRBV12-4 with TRBJ1-2, with D tentatively TRBD1 (6 bases). This CDR3 is 13 amino acids long. With 4 bases removed from V and 6 bases from J, the gap between germline ends came to 12 bases. CDR3 sequence: CASSSRGRHGYTF. The CDR3 region has the DNA TGTGCCAGCAGTTCCAGGGGTAGGCATGGCTACACCTTC.

This clonotype was counted ten times or more. V gene TRBV20-1 combines with J gene TRBJ2-2, with 13 positions matching TRBD2. This CDR3 comprises 17 residues. The junction had 12 bases not matched to a gene; V was cut back by 6 bases and J by 5 bases. CDR1 and CDR2 (germline): DFQATT, SNEGSKA (reference sequence). The DNA for the CDR3 is TGCAGTGCCCTCGGACTAGCGGGAGTAAGGGAAACCGGGGAGCTGTTTTTT. This sequence encodes CSALGLAGVRETGELFF.

Ten or more counts support this clonotype. The chain couples TRBV20-1 to TRBJ1-1; 7 bases fit TRBD1. The junction had 3 bases not matched to a gene; V was cut back by 4 bases and J by 1 base. The CDR3 is made up of 13 amino acids. Germline V gene data show CDR1 as DFQATT and CDR2 as SNEGSKA (reference sequence). CDR3 region: CSAKGQKNTEAFF. Written as DNA, the CDR3 is TGCAGTGCTAAGGGACAGAAGAACACTGAAGCTTTCTTT.

This clonotype was seen many times. V and J are TRBV11-3 and TRBJ2-1, with unresolved D. The CDR3 runs to 13 residues. Per germline, CDR1 SGHNT and CDR2 YENEEA. Trimming cost V 3 bases and J 8 bases, with 11 bases left between them. CDR3 sequence: CASSLSPVDEQFF. In nucleotides, the CDR3 is TGTGCCAGCAGCTTGAGTCCCGTAGATGAGCAGTTCTTC.

This clonotype has ten or more counts. The J gene is TRBJ1-1, the V gene TRBV6-5; D may be TRBD1 (6 bases). Trimming shortened V by 2 bases and J by 5 bases, and 12 bases separated the two germline ends. From germline, CDR1 is MNHEY and CDR2 SVGAGI. The CDR3 runs 14 residues. The CDR3 sequence: CASSYRGANTEAFF. DNA of the CDR3: TGTGCCAGCAGTTACCGGGGGGCGAATACTGAAGCTTTCTTT.

This clonotype has a count of ten or more. This chain connects TRBV5-1 to TRBJ2-3, with 9 bases that match TRBD1. The CDR3 has 15 amino acids. The trim removed 5 bases at V and 4 bases at J, leaving 8 bases unmatched. CDR1 SGHRS and CDR2 YFSETQ come from the germline V gene. Written as DNA, the CDR3 is TGCGCCAGCAGATCCTCCGGGACAGGGTCAGATACGCAGTATTTT. This gives the protein CASRSSGTGSDTQYF.

This clonotype was observed a few times. The V and J genes are TRBV7-9 and TRBJ2-2; D is perhaps TRBD1 (5 bases). Trimming removed 2 bases from V and 0 bases from J, with 7 bases in between. Germline loops: CDR1 SEHNR, CDR2 FQNEAQ (reference sequence). CDR3 length: 15 residues. CDR3 amino acids: CASSLHRPNTGELFF. The CDR3 bases are TGTGCCAGCAGCTTACACAGGCCGAACACCGGGGAGCTGTTTTTT.

This clonotype has at least ten counts. The chain is built from TRBV12-3 or TRBV12-4 and TRBJ2-5; the D is unclear. V lost 3 bases and J lost 0, with 5 bases in between. This CDR3 comprises 13 residues. CDR3 DNA: TGTGCCAGCAGTTTTACTTACCAAGAGACCCAGTACTTC. This translates into CASSFTYQETQYF.

This clonotype appeared many times. The chain uses TRBV3-1 and TRBJ2-6; 7 nucleotides line up with TRBD2. Looked up from germline, CDR1 is LGHDT and CDR2 is YNNKEL (reference sequence). The CDR3 length is 19 residues. V shed 4 bases, J shed 1 base, and the junction held 13 bases outside the gene matches. CDR3 coding DNA: TGTGCCAGCAGCCGCAATGGCGGTAGCGGGCCTTCTGGGGCCAACGTCCTGACTTTC. It specifies CASSRNGGSGPSGANVLTF.

This clonotype was observed at least ten times. The chain has TRBV12-3 or TRBV12-4 and TRBJ1-1; D unclear. CDR3 length: 13 amino acids. Between the trimmed V and J ends, which lost 5 bases and 5 bases, there was a span of 12 bases. The CDR3 is CASSINGRTEAFF. In DNA form, the CDR3 reads TGTGCCAGCAGTATAAATGGACGGACTGAAGCTTTCTTT.

Many counts were recorded for this clonotype. The chain is built from TRBV27 and TRBJ2-1, with 11 bases aligning to TRBD2. Germline CDR1 reads MNHEY; CDR2 reads SMNVEV (reference sequence). This CDR3 region has 17 residues. V gave up 7 bases and J gave up 7 bases; unmatched junction bases: 15. CDR3 residues: CASIPASGGLLGNEQFF. In DNA form, the CDR3 reads TGTGCCAGCATACCAGCTAGCGGGGGGCTCCTGGGAAATGAGCAGTTCTTC.

This clonotype has ten or more counts. The CDR3 is CAWSSRGEVGELFF. The CDR3 nucleotides read TGTGCCTGGTCCTCTCGGGGAGAGGTCGGGGAGCTGTTTTTT. The gene calls are TRBV30 and TRBJ2-2; tentatively, D is TRBD2 (5 bases). Per germline, CDR1 GTSNPN and CDR2 SVGIG (reference sequence). V lost 5 bases, J lost 7 bases, and 17 bases lay in between. CDR3 length: 14 residues.